The clone carrying this T cell receptor (beta chain) has a count of ten or more. Antigen: not known. Stable hyperthyroidism was defined by absence of ophthalmopathy within 18 months of follow-up. A volume of approximately 10 ml of fresh peripheral blood supplied the PBMCs. The sample originates from a study of Graves' ophthalmopathy and Graves' hyperthyroidism. Study-level points and caveats: Detection in blood was also observed for most expanded thyroid clonotypes above 0.001 frequency. Classification of ophthalmopathy versus stable hyperthyroidism by a 13-signature model yielded 85% to 90% sensitivity and 65% to 83% specificity.

Researchers took RNA transcripts and amplified TCR beta CDR3 regions from them. After a first-round RT-PCR with HTBI primers, a second-round multiplex PCR was run. Using its own MiXCR run on the multiplex PCR reads, TCRdb lists one record per CDR3 protein. The sample holds roughly 350,000 distinct CDR3 sequences, about a sixth seen once. CDR1 and CDR2 (germline): LNHNV, YYDKDF (reference sequence). This CDR3 region has 15 residues. V lost 10 bases to trimming and J lost 6 bases; unmatched junction nucleotides: 14. This sequence joins TRBV15 and TRBJ2-2; 7 bases map to TRBD2. This clonotype was obtained from an adult woman with stable Graves' hyperthyroidism. The sequenced sample consisted of peripheral blood. CDR3 coding DNA: TGTGCCAGCGGACCCGCGGGAGTTCTCGCCGGGGAGCTGTTTTTT. Residues: CASGPAGVLAGELFF.